The rows below give T cell receptor beta chains drawn from one sample of a study of spatial heterogeneity in lung cancer. In TCRdb, the 5' RACE reads were re-called with MiXCR into one record per CDR3 protein. The sample yields 6,800 or so distinct CDR3 sequences, about 6.9% seen once. The starting material was lung tumor tissue, obtained at surgery. These receptors all come from a male donor with early-stage non-small cell lung cancer. The CDR3 runs from the conserved cysteine through the conserved F or W. The D gene is left open where the match is weak.

CDR3aa	v_gene	j_gene	d_gene
CSVEDGGGRHYMDEQFF	TRBV29-1	TRBJ2-1	NA
CASSSGSNEQYF	TRBV12-3/TRBV12-4	TRBJ2-7	NA
CASSSGTGAYEQYF	TRBV5-1	TRBJ2-7	TRBD1
CASSLDRPEDTQYF	TRBV7-9	TRBJ2-3	TRBD1
CSVGGTGENNYEQYF	TRBV29-1	TRBJ2-7	TRBD1
CSVKQEGRGANVLTF	TRBV29-1	TRBJ2-6	NA
CASSPRTGSVEETQYF	TRBV19	TRBJ2-5	TRBD1
CASSQESLPYEQYF	TRBV4-1	TRBJ2-7	NA
CASRQGAYEQYF	TRBV5-1	TRBJ2-7	TRBD1
CASPDTQYF	TRBV7-9	TRBJ2-3	NA
CASSPPPGQGRYEQYF	TRBV18	TRBJ2-7	TRBD1
CASSRDRTDTQYF	TRBV5-6	TRBJ2-3	NA
CASSQDNRGGSPLHF	TRBV4-3	TRBJ1-6	TRBD1
CASSFGGSGNTIYF	TRBV12-3/TRBV12-4	TRBJ1-3	NA
CASSYSGAGGPYEQYF	TRBV6-5	TRBJ2-7	TRBD2
CASTESRGFSNQPQHF	TRBV6-2/TRBV6-3	TRBJ1-5	NA
CAWRGEKPNEQFF	TRBV30	TRBJ2-1	NA
CASSDRDGSIKNIQYF	TRBV19	TRBJ2-4	NA
CASSQGDRYPEDEQFF	TRBV4-2	TRBJ2-1	NA
CASSFAGDSTGELFF	TRBV5-5	TRBJ2-2	TRBD2
CASSLIGTVGTGNTIYF	TRBV12-3/TRBV12-4	TRBJ1-3	NA
CASSDGTSQSPFNQPQHF	TRBV6-2/TRBV6-3	TRBJ1-5	NA
CASSLGQVYNEQFF	TRBV7-2	TRBJ2-1	TRBD1
CASSLGGDTQYF	TRBV5-4	TRBJ2-3	NA
CASSGEGLDTNTGELFF	TRBV7-8	TRBJ2-2	NA
CASSEFPGELFF	TRBV2	TRBJ2-2	NA
CASSDELALYNEQFF	TRBV2	TRBJ2-1	NA
CASSFSPGSLSTDTQYF	TRBV11-2	TRBJ2-3	NA